Many counts were recorded for the clone carrying this TCR beta chain. What it binds is unknown. The CDR3 consists of 17 residues. Trimming took off 5 bases at V and 2 bases at J, with 16 bases between the two ends. CDR1 SGHTA and CDR2 FQGTGA come from the germline V gene. This sample was included in a study of shared clonotypes between healthy human individuals. Study-level results: The study generally estimated greater richness for naive than memory subsets.

Sorted-subset replicate PCRs used 150 to 200 ng DNA, tens of thousands of T cell genomes. Method: immunoSEQ multiplex PCR; TCRdb's copy keeps in-frame clones and lacks some. The sample holds about a million clones; 60% to 80% are singletons and the top ten take approximately 0.9%. Sequenced sample: memory CD4+ T cells from PBMCs. As for subset: CD45RA-negative fraction. The receptor comes from a young man in good health. Some clones in this sample may be carry-over from other donors' samples. The chain joins TRBV7-3 to TRBJ2-6, with D perhaps TRBD1 (5 bases). CDR3: CASSLPSDSPGANVLTF. CDR3 in DNA: TGTGCCAGCAGCCTTCCCTCCGACAGCCCTGGGGCCAACGTCCTGACTTTC.